These 26 T cell receptor beta chains were sequenced from one sample in a study of identical twins' blood T cells (dated by TCRdb to between 2011 and 2013). Library method: 5' RACE. Sequencing relied on an Illumina Genome Analyzer IIx. TCRdb trimmed the raw reads at Q25, called clones with MiXCR and kept productive beta chains. CDR3 protein sequences are deduplicated, and each keeps its most common genes and DNA. The sample records 300,000 to 450,000 distinct CDR3 sequences, about 28% of which are singletons. Of the sample, 5.5% to 7% is held by the ten largest clones. Sequencing input: PBMCs. Receptors originate from a woman aged 18-49 years in good health.

The V gene is TRBV14, the J gene TRBJ2-3; D gene ambiguous. The CDR3 has 13 residues. V dropped 4 bases and J dropped 4 bases, with 9 bases sitting between them. Germline CDR1 SGHDN, CDR2 FVKESK. The CDR3 region has the DNA TGTGCCAGCAGCCCCCAATGGGCAGATACGCAGTATTTT. Its translation is CASSPQWADTQYF.

V usage is TRBV20-1 and J usage is TRBJ2-5, with 10 bases matching TRBD2. Germline CDR1 is DFQATT and CDR2 is SNEGSKA (reference sequence). This CDR3 has 18 residues. The V segment lost 0 bases and the J segment 0 bases; nucleotides outside the gene matches: 10. The CDR3 sequence: CSARDTWLAGEYQETQYF. The CDR3, as DNA: TGCAGTGCTAGAGATACTTGGCTAGCGGGGGAGTACCAAGAGACCCAGTACTTC.

In regard to this clonotype: This may stem from a read error, because a much larger clone lies one nucleotide away. This sequence joins TRBV6-1 and TRBJ1-2; D remains ambiguous. Germline CDR1 reads MNHNS; CDR2 reads SASEGT. The CDR3 runs to 10 residues. The CDR3 loop is CAGSELVPPF. CDR3 nucleotide sequence: TGTGCCGGCAGTGAATTGGTGCCTCCCTTC.

This clonotype was counted only a few times. The genes are TRBV4-1 and TRBJ1-5, with D possibly matching TRBD1 (5 bases). CDR1 MGHRA and CDR2 YSYEKL come from the germline V gene. This CDR3 is built from 17 residues. Trimming left V 0 bases short and J 4 bases short, with 16 bases between. CDR3 nucleotide sequence: TGCGCCAGCAGCCAAGATATGGGGACTCTTTGGAATCAGCCCCAGCATTTT. It is translated as CASSQDMGTLWNQPQHF.

This sequence joins TRBV5-1 and TRBJ2-3; 8 nucleotides line up with TRBD1. Germline CDR1 and CDR2: SGHRS and YFSETQ. Trimming cost V 3 bases and J 0 bases; bases outside gene matches: 6. The CDR3 consists of 16 residues. This CDR3 is CASSSFGQGSTDTQYF. The DNA of the CDR3 is TGCGCCAGCAGCTCCTTCGGACAGGGTAGCACAGATACGCAGTATTTT. The variable domain in full, with the rest retrieved from reference TRBV5-1 and TRBJ2-3, is KAGVTQTPRYLIKTRGQQVTLSCSPISGHRSVSWYQQTPGQGLQFLFEYFSETQRNKGNFPGRFSGRQFSNSRSEMNVSTLELGDSALYLCASSSFGQGSTDTQYFGPGTRLTVL.

The table lists this clonotype with a few counts. This chain links TRBV29-1 with TRBJ1-2, with D perhaps matching TRBD1 (5 bases). This CDR3 is 14 amino acids long. Germline CDR1 and CDR2: SQVTM and ANQGSEA. V was shortened by 4 bases and J by 8 bases, with 20 bases between the two germline ends. CDR3 coding DNA: TGCAGCGTTGGACAGCGACTAAGGGTCTTCGGCTACACCTTC. Translating it yields CSVGQRLRVFGYTF.

This clonotype appeared many times. The chain links TRBV6-1 to TRBJ1-1; no clear D. In germline, CDR1 is MNHNS, CDR2 SASEGT. The V end was cut by 7 bases, the J end by 3 bases, with 3 bases between. CDR3 length: 10 amino acids. Here the CDR3 DNA reads TGTGCCAGCATTTACACTGAAGCTTTCTTT. This codes for CASIYTEAFF.

CDR3 sequence reads: CASGLVAGGQFF. For the CDR3, the DNA is TGTGCTAGTGGTTTGGTAGCAGGAGGGCAGTTCTTC. The chain carries TRBV12-5 and TRBJ2-1, with D possibly matching TRBD2 (5 bases). The V gene lost 0 bases and the J gene lost 12 bases, with 9 bases spanning the gap. The CDR3 contains 12 residues. The germline V gene encodes CDR1 LGHNT and CDR2 FRNRAP.

This chain connects TRBV9 to TRBJ2-2, with TRBD1 matching 7 bases. With 5 bases clipped from V and 3 bases from J, the junction kept 7 bases outside the gene matches. CDR1 is SGDLS and CDR2 is YYNGEE in the germline V gene. The CDR3 covers 15 residues. The CDR3 reads CASSLTGSDTGELFF. CDR3 in DNA: TGTGCCAGCAGTCTGACAGGGAGTGACACCGGGGAGCTGTTTTTT.

Details on this clonotype: A much larger clone sits a single nucleotide away, making a read error possible. The V call is TRBV13, the J call TRBJ1-1; tentatively, D is TRBD1 (6 bases). Trimming left V 1 base short and J 4 bases short, with 13 bases between. Germline values: CDR1 PRHDT, CDR2 FYEKMQ (reference sequence). This CDR3 has 15 amino acids. CDR3 in amino acids: CASSLVAGASTEAFF. CDR3 DNA sequence: TGTGCCAGCAGCTTAGTGGCAGGGGCGAGCACTGAAGCTTTCTTT. The full variable domain, its missing parts supplied by reference TRBV13 and TRBJ1-1, is AAGVIQSPRHLIKEKRETATLKCYPIPRHDTVYWYQQGPGQDPQFLISFYEKMQSDKGSIPDRFSAQQFSDYHSELNMSSLELGDSALYFCASSLVAGASTEAFFGQGTRLTVV.

The J gene is TRBJ2-4, the V gene TRBV20-1; perhaps TRBD1 as D (5 bases). Germline CDR1 reads DFQATT; CDR2 reads SNEGSKA (reference sequence). Trimming pared 5 bases from V and 7 bases from J, leaving 9 bases between. The CDR3 is 11 amino acids. CDR3 protein: CSAGAGNIQYF. The CDR3 coding sequence is TGCAGTGCTGGGGCCGGTAACATTCAGTACTTC.

This clonotype was detected a few times. This chain uses TRBV5-1 with TRBJ1-2, with a possible D match to TRBD1 (5 bases). V lost 4 bases to trimming and J lost 5 bases, with 15 bases between them. The length of the CDR3 is 14 residues. Germline values: CDR1 SGHRS, CDR2 YFSETQ. In nucleotides, the CDR3 is TGCGCCAGCAGCATCACCGGGACGGCTTATGGCTACACCTTC. Its translation is CASSITGTAYGYTF.

This clonotype was seen a few times. The chain recombines TRBV2 with TRBJ2-1; D may correspond to TRBD1 or TRBD2 (5 bases each). The CDR3 has 15 residues. V was pared by 8 bases and J by 0 bases, with 14 bases between. CDR1 is SNHLY and CDR2 is FYNNEI in the germline V gene. The DNA of the CDR3 is TGTGCCAGCGTTCCAATTGGGGGCTCCTACAATGAGCAGTTCTTC. This encodes CASVPIGGSYNEQFF.

This clonotype was seen repeatedly, ten times or more. V and J are TRBV12-3 or TRBV12-4 and TRBJ1-5; D might be TRBD1 (6 bases). The CDR3 has 14 residues. Trimming removed 5 bases from V and 6 bases from J, with 14 bases in between. Written as DNA, the CDR3 is TGTGCCAGCAGTGAGGGGGGGTTAACTCAGCCCCAGCATTTT. The encoded protein is CASSEGGLTQPQHF.

V usage is TRBV7-9 and J usage is TRBJ2-7; TRBD1 matches at 7 bases. This CDR3 region has 15 residues. V was pared by 4 bases and J by 3 bases, with 9 bases of the junction left unmatched. Germline CDR1 SEHNR, CDR2 FQNEAQ (reference sequence). The CDR3 nucleotides are TGTGCCAGCAGCTCCCCGGACAGGATTTTCTACGAGCAGTACTTC. It encodes CASSSPDRIFYEQYF.

This sequence joins TRBV20-1 and TRBJ2-1; 14 bases are shared with TRBD2. The CDR3 has 16 residues. Unmatched junction bases numbered 5, after V lost 3 bases and J lost 4 bases. Looked up from germline, CDR1 is DFQATT and CDR2 is SNEGSKA (reference sequence). The CDR3 loop is CSARRTSGRTYNEQFF. CDR3 coding DNA: TGCAGTGCTAGGCGGACTAGCGGGAGGACTTACAATGAGCAGTTCTTC.

This clonotype was found a few times. The chain combines TRBV7-9 with TRBJ2-1; 9 positions match TRBD2. V was pared by 5 bases and J by 6 bases, with 26 bases of the junction left unmatched. CDR1 is SEHNR and CDR2 is FQNEAQ in the germline V gene (reference sequence). This CDR3 contains 21 residues. DNA for the CDR3: TGTGCCAGCAGCCCCCTTGTCGGGACTAGCATACTAAAAAGGGTTCGCAATGAGCAGTTCTTC. Translating gives CASSPLVGTSILKRVRNEQFF.

This clonotype turned up a few times. This sequence joins TRBV20-1 and TRBJ2-7; TRBD1 is a possible D gene (5 bases). The CDR3 runs 14 residues. Trimming took 6 bases from V and 4 from J, leaving 19 bases between them. Germline V gene data show CDR1 as DFQATT and CDR2 as SNEGSKA (reference sequence). The CDR3 region is CSAPLRTPPYEQYF. The DNA for the CDR3 is TGCAGTGCCCCCCTACGGACACCCCCGTACGAGCAGTACTTC.

The sample holds a few counts of this clonotype. This chain links TRBV29-1 with TRBJ1-2; TRBD1 matches at 7 bases. Germline trimming cut 2 bases from V and 8 bases from J; bases unmatched to any gene: 8. Germline-derived CDR1 and CDR2 are SQVTM and ANQGSEA. There are 13 residues in the CDR3. CDR3 in amino acids: CSVEKGAGRGYTF. The CDR3 coding sequence is TGCAGCGTTGAAAAGGGGGCCGGGCGCGGCTACACCTTC.

The chain carries TRBV4-3 and TRBJ1-5; D is unresolved. Trimming took 0 bases from V and 5 from J, leaving 11 bases between them. The CDR3 sequence is 15 residues long. Germline CDR1 is LGHNA and CDR2 is YSLEER. CDR3: CASSQEGSSYQPQHF. For the CDR3, the DNA is TGCGCCAGCAGCCAAGAAGGATCCAGTTATCAGCCCCAGCATTTT.

This clonotype showed up many times. This chain uses TRBV6-6 with TRBJ2-2; 7 nucleotides match TRBD2. The CDR3 contains 16 residues. The germline V gene encodes CDR1 MNHNY and CDR2 SVGAGI (reference sequence). V lost 0 bases, J lost 6 bases, and 7 bases stayed unmatched. The DNA of the CDR3 is TGTGCCAGCAGTTACTCTACCCGGGGGGTCGCCGGGGAGCTGTTTTTT. Its protein product is CASSYSTRGVAGELFF.

The J gene is TRBJ2-2, the V gene TRBV2; the D is unclear. Germline lookup yields CDR1 SNHLY and CDR2 FYNNEI. V was trimmed by 5 bases and J by 7 bases, leaving 14 bases between them. The CDR3 spans 14 residues. Written as DNA, the CDR3 is TGTGCCAGCAGTTTATCAGGCTTTGGCGGGGAGCTGTTTTTT. It is translated as CASSLSGFGGELFF. Looking up the rest from reference TRBV2 and TRBJ2-2 gives the full variable domain: EPEVTQTPSHQVTQMGQEVILRCVPISNHLYFYWYRQILGQKVEFLVSFYNNEISEKSEIFDDQFSVERPDGSNFTLKIRSTKLEDSAMYFCASSLSGFGGELFFGEGSRLTVL.

This clonotype came up a few times. The chain employs TRBV6-5 and TRBJ1-3; unclear D gene. The ends were cut back, 1 base at V and 0 bases at J, with 13 bases in the middle. This CDR3 comprises 17 residues. Germline V gene lookup returns CDR1 MNHEY and CDR2 SVGAGI. The CDR3 loop reads CASSYWGTTYSGNTIYF. DNA of the CDR3: TGTGCCAGCAGTTACTGGGGAACAACCTACTCTGGAAACACCATATATTTT.

This clonotype showed up just a few times. J is TRBJ2-1 and V is TRBV3-1; 7 positions agree with TRBD2. Per germline, CDR1 LGHDT and CDR2 YNNKEL (reference sequence). The CDR3 extends over 15 amino acids. J lost 4 bases, V lost 3 bases, and 6 bases had no gene match. The CDR3 DNA reads as TGTGCCAGCAGCCATATCCGGGGGGTTTACAATGAGCAGTTCTTC. Residues: CASSHIRGVYNEQFF.

The V call is TRBV12-3 or TRBV12-4, the J call TRBJ2-1; D unclear. V shed 2 bases and J shed 6 bases, with 17 bases lying between them. This CDR3 comprises 16 residues. This CDR3 reads CASSLWASPGSNEQFF. The CDR3 DNA reads as TGTGCCAGCAGTTTATGGGCCTCCCCTGGCTCCAATGAGCAGTTCTTC.

This clonotype has ten or more counts. The rearrangement uses TRBV10-3 and TRBJ1-2; maybe TRBD1 (6 bases). Per germline, CDR1 ENHRY and CDR2 SYGVKD. The CDR3 length is 12 residues. The ends were cut back, 10 bases at V and 3 bases at J, with 12 bases in the middle. The CDR3 DNA reads as TGTGCCACCTTACAGGGATACTATGGCTACACCTTC. Its protein is CATLQGYYGYTF.